These 17 T cell receptor beta chains came from one sample sequenced in a study of long-term antiretroviral therapy in people with HIV. At survey level, the immunoSEQ assay was run in its v3.0 version. Measured with immunoSEQ multiplex PCR; TCRdb has only the in-frame clones, and not every one. Among about 16,000 clones listed, 60% to 80% were seen once. Sequenced here: unsorted PBMCs, sampled 1.5 years before starting antiretroviral therapy. The receptor source for this set is a woman aged 45-60 years with HIV.

This rearrangement joins TRBV7-9 to TRBJ1-5; D uncertain. Germline loops: CDR1 SEHNR, CDR2 FQNEAQ (reference sequence). This CDR3 spans 14 amino acids. V was pared by 7 bases and J by 5 bases, with 15 bases between. CDR3 coding DNA: TGTGCCAGCAAGTCTTCGGGGTTTGATCAGCCCCAGCATTTT. It yields the protein CASKSSGFDQPQHF. The full variable domain, with the rest looked up from reference TRBV7-9 and TRBJ1-5, is DTGVSQNPRHKITKRGQNVTFRCDPISEHNRLYWYRQTLGQGPEFLTYFQNEAQLEKSRLLSDRFSAERPKGSFSTLEIQRTEQGDSAMYLCASKSSGFDQPQHFGDGTRLSIL.

This rearrangement joins TRBV6-4 to TRBJ2-2; D may be TRBD1 (5 bases). CDR1 is MRHNA and CDR2 is SNTAGT in the germline V gene. Trimming left V 0 bases short and J 3 bases short, with 5 bases between. The CDR3 runs 14 residues. CDR3 protein: CASSDSGDTGELFF. The CDR3 DNA sequence: TGTGCCAGCAGTGACTCAGGGGACACCGGGGAGCTGTTTTTT.

V is TRBV30 and J is TRBJ2-3; D remains unclear. Germline CDR1 and CDR2: GTSNPN and SVGIG (reference sequence). The CDR3 is 16 amino acids. V dropped 0 bases and J dropped 4 bases, with 17 bases sitting between them. Written as DNA, the CDR3 is TGTGCCTGGAGTGTAGGGTACAGCACCCAGGCAGATACGCAGTATTTT. Its translation is CAWSVGYSTQADTQYF.

The chain couples TRBV11-2 to TRBJ2-2, with a weak D call TRBD2 (6 bases). Germline lookup yields CDR1 SGHAT and CDR2 FQNNGV. There are 14 residues in the CDR3. V dropped 2 bases and J dropped 6 bases, with 10 bases sitting between them. CDR3 bases: TGTGCCAGCAGCTTAACCCCGGGGGCCGGGGAGCTGTTTTTT. It encodes CASSLTPGAGELFF.

A single count supports this clone. The chain couples TRBV11-2 to TRBJ2-1; the D is unclear. The length of the CDR3 is 16 residues. The ends were cut back, 4 bases at V and 14 bases at J, with 27 bases in the middle. From germline, CDR1 is SGHAT and CDR2 FQNNGV. The CDR3 nucleotides are TGTGCCAGCAGCTCCTTGGGTTCCAATTCAGTCTTGATCAAGTTCTTC. Translation gives CASSSLGSNSVLIKFF.

The chain carries TRBV7-8 and TRBJ1-1; a weak D match, TRBD1 (5 bases). CDR3 length equals 11 residues. The germline V gene has CDR1 SGHVS and CDR2 FQNEAQ. V was trimmed by 5 bases and J by 8 bases, leaving 9 bases between them. The chain's CDR3 is CASSHRGEAFF. DNA of the CDR3: TGTGCCAGCAGCCATCGGGGGGAAGCTTTCTTT.

This clone was detected only a few times. This sequence joins TRBV12-5 and TRBJ2-5; TRBD2 matches 7 bases. The CDR3 loop spans 15 amino acids. Per the germline V gene, CDR1 is LGHNT and CDR2 is FRNRAP. Trimming at V came to 7 bases and at J to 1 base, leaving 9 bases not matched to a gene. CDR3 nucleotides: TGTGCTAGTGCCTTGGGGGGGTTACTCCAAGAGACCCAGTACTTC. Amino acids: CASALGGLLQETQYF.

The chain recombines TRBV7-3 with TRBJ2-3, with 9 bases fitting TRBD2. The CDR3 covers 15 residues. CDR1 is SGHTA and CDR2 is FQGTGA in the germline V gene. Trimming cost V 4 bases and J 0 bases; bases outside gene matches: 2. The CDR3 coding sequence is TGTGCCAGCAGCTCTAGCGGGATTAGCACAGATACGCAGTATTTT. It translates to CASSSSGISTDTQYF.

This sequence joins TRBV5-8 and TRBJ2-7; TRBD1 is a possible D gene (6 bases). The V gene's germline CDR1 is SGHTS and CDR2 YDEGEE. Trimming removed 0 bases from V and 3 bases from J, with 10 bases in between. The CDR3 contains 14 residues. CDR3 DNA: TGTGCCAGCAGCTTGGGGTGGGGGCTCTACGAGCAGTACGTC. This translates into CASSLGWGLYEQYV.

This clone was detected a few times. The rearrangement uses TRBV5-6 and TRBJ1-2; D is uncertain. Germline CDR1 reads SGHDT; CDR2 reads YYEEEE. Trimming took 4 bases from V and 1 from J, leaving 8 bases between them. The CDR3 spans 13 residues. The CDR3 nucleotides are TGTGCCAGCAGCCACGGACGTAACTATGGCTACACCTTC. Encoded protein: CASSHGRNYGYTF. Supplemented by reference TRBV5-6 and TRBJ1-2, the full variable domain reads DAGVTQSPTHLIKTRGQQVTLRCSPKSGHDTVSWYQQALGQGPQFIFQYYEEEERQRGNFPDRFSGHQFPNYSSELNVNALLLGDSALYLCASSHGRNYGYTFGSGTRLTVV.

A word on this clone: Sequence at one end of the junction differs from germline and may be a read error. This sequence joins TRBV7-3 and TRBJ2-6, with D possibly TRBD2 on 5 matching bases. Germline V gene data show CDR1 as SGHTA and CDR2 as FQGTGA. CDR3 length equals 17 residues. The CDR3 DNA reads as TGTGCCAGCAGCCTAACCGGGATCCCCTCTGGGGCCAACGTCCTGACTTTC. Protein product: CASSLTGIPSGANVLTF. Combining the CDR3 with reference TRBV7-3 and TRBJ2-6 gives the whole variable domain GAGVSQTPSNKVTEKGKYVELRCDPISGHTALYWYRQSLGQGPEFLIYFQGTGAADDSGLPNDRFFAVRPEGSVSTLKIQRTERGDSAVYLCASSLTGIPSGANVLTFGAGSRLTVL.

The genes are TRBV12-5 and TRBJ2-3, with TRBD1 matching over 8 bases. This CDR3 contains 15 residues. Losses at the gene ends were 3 bases for V and 4 bases for J; bases not matched to a gene: 6. Germline CDR1 is LGHNT and CDR2 is FRNRAP. The CDR3 loop reads CASGFGDRGADTQYF. DNA of the CDR3: TGTGCTAGTGGTTTCGGAGACAGGGGCGCAGATACGCAGTATTTT.

This chain connects TRBV2 to TRBJ1-5; TRBD1 aligns across 7 bases. Trimming cost V 3 bases and J 4 bases; bases outside gene matches: 9. From germline, CDR1 is SNHLY and CDR2 FYNNEI. The CDR3 loop spans 16 amino acids. The CDR3 bases are TGTGCCAGCAGTGACGACAGGGCGAGCCTAAATCAGCCCCAGCATTTT. Residues: CASSDDRASLNQPQHF.

The V gene is TRBV5-4, the J gene TRBJ2-3; possible D gene TRBD2, 6 bases. V lost 1 base and J lost 2, with 17 bases in between. The CDR3 extends over 17 amino acids. The germline CDR1 and CDR2 sequences are SGHNT and YYREEE (reference sequence). Written as DNA, the CDR3 is TGTGCCAGCAGCTTGACTAGCCCACCCCTTTTCACAGATACGCAGTATTTT. Protein sequence: CASSLTSPPLFTDTQYF.

The chain uses TRBV5-1 and TRBJ2-5, with TRBD1 as a possible D gene (8 bases). The CDR3 is made up of 15 amino acids. CDR1 is SGHRS and CDR2 is YFSETQ in the germline V gene. V was shortened by 0 bases and J by 5 bases, with 14 bases between the two germline ends. CDR3 in amino acids: CASSLGQGREETQYF. CDR3 bases: TGCGCCAGCAGCTTGGGACAGGGGCGGGAGGAGACCCAGTACTTC.

This clone occurred a few times. The V gene is TRBV9, the J gene TRBJ2-2; 10 bases line up with TRBD2. Germline trimming cut 1 base from V and 7 bases from J; bases unmatched to any gene: 13. The CDR3 loop spans 18 amino acids. Germline V lookup: CDR1 SGDLS, CDR2 YYNGEE. The CDR3 sequence: CASSVFDQRGGQDGELFF. The CDR3 DNA reads TGTGCCAGCAGCGTATTTGACCAGCGGGGGGGCCAGGACGGGGAGCTGTTTTTT. The complete variable domain, with remaining parts taken from reference TRBV9 and TRBJ2-2, reads DSGVTQTPKHLITATGQRVTLRCSPRSGDLSVYWYQQSLDQGLQFLIQYYNGEERAKGNILERFSAQQFPDLHSELNLSSLELGDSALYFCASSVFDQRGGQDGELFFGEGSRLTVL.

V usage is TRBV7-2 and J usage is TRBJ1-1; D is unclear. This CDR3 region has 14 residues. The germline V and J ends were trimmed by 2 bases and 4 bases, with 11 bases remaining between them. The germline gives CDR1 SGHTA, CDR2 FQGNSA. CDR3 nucleotides: TGTGCCAGCAGCTTAAGTGGAGGGCCCACTGAAGCTTTCTTT. This codes for CASSLSGGPTEAFF.